One and the same sample provided the 23 T cell receptor beta chains below, sequenced in a study of blood T cells in healthy people across ages. A second PCR of roughly 6 to 12 cycles used a sample-barcoded 5' primer and a J-beta primer mix. TCRdb re-derived calls from the 5' RACE reads in MiXCR, one entry per CDR3 protein. The sample contains some 1.7 million distinct CDR3 sequences, 28% of which appear only once. The sequenced material came from blood. These receptors all stem from a woman aged 25 to 39 in good health.

This clonotype was recorded many times. A junction boundary mismatches the germline segment, possibly from a read error. This chain uses TRBV5-6 with TRBJ1-2, with no clear D. The CDR3 contains 11 residues. Per germline, CDR1 SGHDT and CDR2 YYEEEE. Here the CDR3 reads CGSPSNYGYTF. CDR3 in DNA: TGTGGCAGCCCCTCTAACTATGGCTACACCTTC.

This clonotype has more than one count but fewer than ten. The V and J genes are TRBV29-1 and TRBJ1-1; D is ambiguous. This CDR3 region has 13 residues. Trimming stripped 2 bases from V and 0 bases from J, with 7 bases between. CDR1 is SQVTM and CDR2 is ANQGSEA in the germline V gene. CDR3 sequence: CSVERPMNTEAFF. The CDR3 coding sequence is TGCAGCGTTGAACGGCCAATGAACACTGAAGCTTTCTTT.

The CDR3 loop is CASSQEGITYEQYF. The CDR3 nucleotides read TGTGCCAGCAGCCAAGAGGGTATTACCTACGAGCAGTACTTC. This chain connects TRBV7-9 to TRBJ2-7; possibly TRBD2 for D (5 bases). V lost 5 bases and J lost 2, with 13 bases in between. The CDR3 loop spans 14 amino acids. Germline loops: CDR1 SEHNR, CDR2 FQNEAQ (reference sequence).

This clonotype occurred a few times. This chain connects TRBV15 to TRBJ2-1; 12 positions agree with TRBD2. The CDR3 runs 15 residues. The junction had 8 bases not matched to a gene; V was cut back by 5 bases and J by 9 bases. The germline gives CDR1 LNHNV, CDR2 YYDKDF (reference sequence). DNA for the CDR3: TGTGCCACCAGCCGGACTAGCGGGATCGTGACTGAGCAGTTCTTC. Translation gives CATSRTSGIVTEQFF.

There are many counts of this clonotype. In nucleotides, the CDR3 is TGTGCCAGCAGTGGGGCTAACAGGGGGGATTACGAGCAGTACTTC. Translated, it gives CASSGANRGDYEQYF. The chain links TRBV25-1 to TRBJ2-7; 8 bases align to TRBD1. Germline assignment: CDR1 MGHDK and CDR2 SYGVNS. This CDR3 comprises 15 residues. V lost 4 bases and J lost 4; bases outside the gene matches: 9.

The J gene is TRBJ1-1, the V gene TRBV20-1; TRBD1 matches 7 bases. With 5 bases clipped from V and 5 bases from J, the junction kept 8 bases outside the gene matches. The CDR3 has 13 residues. CDR1 is DFQATT and CDR2 is SNEGSKA in the germline V gene (reference sequence). Here the CDR3 reads CSAEEQGITEAFF. The DNA of the CDR3 is TGCAGTGCTGAAGAACAGGGGATTACTGAAGCTTTCTTT.

This clonotype was seen repeatedly, ten times or more. The chain uses TRBV24-1 and TRBJ2-1; TRBD2 agrees at 15 bases. Germline V gene sequence: CDR1 KGHDR, CDR2 SFDVKD. CDR3 length: 15 amino acids. J lost 11 bases, V lost 3 bases, and 4 bases had no gene match. CDR3 DNA: TGTGCCACCAGTGATGGTGGGACTAGCGGGGGGAAGCAGTTCTTC. It specifies CATSDGGTSGGKQFF.

This clonotype showed up many times. The genes are TRBV7-2 and TRBJ2-7, with 8 positions matching TRBD2. The junction had 6 bases not matched to a gene; V was cut back by 8 bases and J by 3 bases. The CDR3 length is 13 residues. From germline, CDR1 is SGHTA and CDR2 FQGNSA. In DNA form, the CDR3 reads TGTGCCAGCCGGGGGCTAGCGGGCTACGAGCAGTACTTC. Amino acid sequence: CASRGLAGYEQYF.

This clonotype was seen at least ten times. V is TRBV12-3 or TRBV12-4 and J is TRBJ2-1; D is unresolved. CDR3 size: 11 residues. V was pared by 5 bases and J by 7 bases, with 6 bases between. The CDR3 DNA reads TGTGCCAGCAGTCCAGAGAATGAGCAGTTCTTC. Translation: CASSPENEQFF.

This sequence joins TRBV20-1 and TRBJ2-3; 9 nucleotides align to TRBD2. Germline V gene sequence: CDR1 DFQATT, CDR2 SNEGSKA (reference sequence). CDR3 length: 14 amino acids. Trimming at V came to 8 bases and at J to 2 bases, leaving 8 bases not matched to a gene. In DNA form, the CDR3 reads TGCAGTACCTACCCTAGCGGGGTCACAGATACGCAGTATTTT. Translation: CSTYPSGVTDTQYF.

The chain carries TRBV4-1 and TRBJ1-5; tentatively, D is TRBD1 (5 bases). V was shortened by 1 base and J by 3 bases, with 13 bases between the two germline ends. CDR1 is MGHRA and CDR2 is YSYEKL in the germline V gene. The CDR3 extends over 16 amino acids. The CDR3 region has the DNA TGCGCCAGCAGCCAAGCCCAAACGACAGACAATCAGCCCCAGCATTTT. Translating gives CASSQAQTTDNQPQHF.

J is TRBJ2-3 and V is TRBV2, with D maybe TRBD2 (5 bases). The germline CDR1 and CDR2 sequences are SNHLY and FYNNEI. The CDR3 spans 13 residues. V was shortened by 8 bases and J by 6 bases, with 15 bases between the two germline ends. The CDR3 is CASGPSPRDTQYF. CDR3 coding DNA: TGTGCCAGCGGTCCTAGCCCCCGTGATACGCAGTATTTT.

This rearrangement joins TRBV20-1 to TRBJ2-4; D is undetermined. The closer fit of TRBJ2-7 to the DNA end suggests the J call may be wrong. The CDR3 extends over 11 amino acids. In germline, CDR1 is DFQATT, CDR2 SNEGSKA (reference sequence). This CDR3 is CSALGLREQYF. CDR3 sequence (DNA): TGCAGTGCTCTAGGTTTGCGCGAGCAGTACTTC.

This clonotype was seen at least ten times. The chain's CDR3 is CSVGNAEQFF. CDR3 DNA: TGCAGCGTTGGGAATGCGGAGCAGTTCTTC. The chain couples TRBV29-1 to TRBJ2-1, with D hard to call. The CDR3 runs to 10 residues. Trimming shortened V by 4 bases and J by 10 bases, and 8 bases separated the two germline ends. CDR1 is SQVTM, CDR2 ANQGSEA, per germline.

This clonotype was detected ten times or more. The chain links TRBV27 to TRBJ2-1; 7 nucleotides align to TRBD2. The CDR3 is made up of 13 amino acids. Germline assignment: CDR1 MNHEY and CDR2 SMNVEV (reference sequence). V lost 1 base to trimming and J lost 10 bases; unmatched junction nucleotides: 4. CDR3 sequence: CASSLWGLWEQFF. The CDR3 coding sequence is TGTGCCAGCAGTTTATGGGGACTATGGGAGCAGTTCTTC.

In its sample, this clonotype was seen a few times. Written as DNA, the CDR3 is TGTGCCAGCAGTAAAGACACTTTCGGGAACATTCAGTACTTC. This translates into CASSKDTFGNIQYF. This chain links TRBV12-3 or TRBV12-4 with TRBJ2-4; D gene unclear. The V end was cut by 5 bases, the J end by 7 bases, with 15 bases between. The CDR3 is 14 residues long.

Concerning this clonotype: A junction end diverges from the germline sequence, so it may reflect a read error. The chain links TRBV5-1 to TRBJ2-7, with D unresolved. The CDR3 runs 14 residues. The germline CDR1 and CDR2 sequences are SGHRS and YFSETQ. The CDR3 loop is CASSLSAESYEQYF. The CDR3 coding sequence is TGCGCTAGCAGCTTGTCTGCAGAGTCCTACGAGCAGTACTTC.

The genes are TRBV7-6 and TRBJ2-7; possible D gene TRBD2, 5 bases. From germline, CDR1 is SGHVS and CDR2 FNYEAQ. The ends were cut back, 1 base at V and 0 bases at J, with 7 bases in the middle. This CDR3 is 14 amino acids long. Here the CDR3 reads CASSLGLFSYEQYF. The CDR3 nucleotides read TGTGCCAGCAGCTTAGGACTATTCTCCTACGAGCAGTACTTC.

This clonotype occurred once. Sequence at one end of the junction differs from germline and may be a read error. The chain uses TRBV10-3 and TRBJ2-2; D possibly corresponds to TRBD1 (6 bases). Germline values: CDR1 ENHRY, CDR2 SYGVKD. The CDR3 length is 16 residues. The CDR3 bases are TGTGCCACCAGTATCCGACAGGCTACCAGCACCGGGGAGCTGTTTTTT. It codes for CATSIRQATSTGELFF.

This clonotype was observed at least ten times. The CDR3 reads CASSSHQRLAGGYTF. For the CDR3, the DNA is TGTGCCAGCAGCTCCCACCAAAGGCTTGCCGGCGGCTACACCTTC. J is TRBJ1-2 and V is TRBV12-3 or TRBV12-4; D unresolved. CDR3 length equals 15 residues. Trimming cost V 6 bases and J 8 bases, with 22 bases left between them.

This clonotype was detected a few times. At one boundary the junction diverges from the germline segment, which might be a read error. V and J are TRBV15 and TRBJ2-1, with a tentative D call TRBD1 (6 bases). This CDR3 is built from 16 residues. Germline V CDR1 and CDR2: LNHNV, YYDKDF (reference sequence). CDR3 coding DNA: TGTGCCACCAGCAGAGTTGGGGGCGGCGCCTACAATGGGCAGTTCTTC. It encodes CATSRVGGGAYNGQFF.

CDR3 residues: CACVQGPYEQYF. The CDR3 nucleotides read TGTGCCTGTGTCCAGGGTCCCTACGAGCAGTACTTC. J is TRBJ2-7 and V is TRBV30, with TRBD1 as a possible D gene (5 bases). The germline gives CDR1 GTSNPN, CDR2 SVGIG (reference sequence). The CDR3 has 12 amino acids. Trimming stripped 6 bases from V and 2 bases from J, with 11 bases between.

This clonotype came up many times. The chain links TRBV5-1 to TRBJ2-1; the match to TRBD2 covers 8 bases. The CDR3 spans 15 residues. Germline-derived CDR1 and CDR2 are SGHRS and YFSETQ. The V segment lost 0 bases and the J segment 9 bases; nucleotides outside the gene matches: 8. The CDR3 nucleotides read TGCGCCAGCAGCTTGGACCCGGGAGGGCCCCGTGAGCAGTTCTTC. This codes for CASSLDPGGPREQFF.